The 20 T cell receptor beta chains below were found in one sample sequenced in a study of CD8 T cells in Susac syndrome. When the RNA was reverse transcribed, random hexamers were used with an input of roughly 0.5 to 1 ug. MiXCR, applied by TCRdb to the immunoSEQ multiplex PCR reads, yields one record per CDR3 protein. The profile shows about 180,000 distinct CDR3 sequences, around 94% of them singletons. The specimen was CD4+ T cells from PBMCs. The receptors stem from a human donor with Susac syndrome.

The rearrangement links TRBV4-1 to TRBJ2-7; D perhaps matches TRBD2 (7 bases). CDR1 and CDR2 from the germline V gene are MGHRA and YSYEKL. V was shortened by 1 base and J by 4 bases, with 14 bases between the two germline ends. The CDR3 spans 15 residues. The CDR3 nucleotides are TGCGCCAGCAGCCAAGGATGGGGGGGCGGATACGAGCAGTACTTC. Its protein is CASSQGWGGGYEQYF.

This clonotype was counted a single time. V is TRBV30 and J is TRBJ1-1; D perhaps matches TRBD1 (6 bases). The germline gives CDR1 GTSNPN, CDR2 SVGIG (reference sequence). The CDR3 covers 13 residues. Trimming removed 0 bases at V and 7 bases at J, with 12 bases between. Here the CDR3 reads CAWSVGRGLEAFF. As DNA, the CDR3 is TGTGCCTGGAGTGTAGGCAGGGGTCTTGAAGCTTTCTTT.

The sample holds one count of this clonotype. V usage is TRBV5-6 and J usage is TRBJ2-7; 9 positions match TRBD2. The germline V gene encodes CDR1 SGHDT and CDR2 YYEEEE. The trim removed 4 bases at V and 3 bases at J, leaving 11 bases unmatched. The CDR3 contains 16 residues. CDR3 loop: CASSPEGRGGFYEQYF. Here the CDR3 DNA reads TGTGCCAGCAGCCCCGAAGGGCGGGGGGGCTTCTACGAGCAGTACTTC.

The chain couples TRBV5-4 to TRBJ2-7; D might be TRBD1 (5 bases). Trimming took 0 bases from V and 3 from J, leaving 10 bases between them. The CDR3 is 14 residues long. The V gene's germline CDR1 is SGHNT and CDR2 YYREEE (reference sequence). CDR3 nucleotides: TGTGCCAGCAGCTTGGCCGAGACAGTCTACGAGCAGTACTTC. Translating it yields CASSLAETVYEQYF.

The chain combines TRBV9 with TRBJ2-1; possible D gene TRBD2, 6 bases. This CDR3 has 13 residues. CDR1 SGDLS and CDR2 YYNGEE come from the germline V gene. Between the trimmed V and J ends, which lost 4 bases and 10 bases, there was a span of 15 bases. The CDR3 DNA is TGTGCCAGCAGCCCTCGGGACTTTTCCGAGCAGTTCTTC. Translating it yields CASSPRDFSEQFF. Using reference TRBV9 and TRBJ2-1 for the parts outside the CDR3, the full variable domain is DSGVTQTPKHLITATGQRVTLRCSPRSGDLSVYWYQQSLDQGLQFLIQYYNGEERAKGNILERFSAQQFPDLHSELNLSSLELGDSALYFCASSPRDFSEQFFGPGTRLTVL.

The chain carries TRBV5-1 and TRBJ1-1; 7 nucleotides align to TRBD1. V lost 3 bases and J lost 0; bases outside the gene matches: 2. CDR1 and CDR2 (germline): SGHRS, YFSETQ. The CDR3 totals 14 residues. The CDR3 loop is CASSWGQMNTEAFF. The DNA of the CDR3 is TGCGCCAGCAGCTGGGGACAGATGAACACTGAAGCTTTCTTT. Complete variable domain (other parts from reference TRBV5-1 and TRBJ1-1): KAGVTQTPRYLIKTRGQQVTLSCSPISGHRSVSWYQQTPGQGLQFLFEYFSETQRNKGNFPGRFSGRQFSNSRSEMNVSTLELGDSALYLCASSWGQMNTEAFFGQGTRLTVV.

The V and J genes are TRBV30 and TRBJ1-1; weak D call: TRBD1 (5 bases). V gave up 4 bases and J gave up 5 bases, with 11 bases separating them. CDR1 and CDR2 (germline): GTSNPN, SVGIG (reference sequence). This CDR3 has 12 residues. CDR3 DNA sequence: TGTGCCTGGAACCCAGGGCTGACTGAAGCTTTCTTT. Its translation: CAWNPGLTEAFF.

This sequence joins TRBV29-1 and TRBJ2-3, with D perhaps being TRBD1 or TRBD2 (5 bases each). From germline, CDR1 is SQVTM and CDR2 ANQGSEA. The CDR3 has 14 residues. Trimming stripped 5 bases from V and 1 base from J, with 13 bases between. CDR3 loop: CSVKGRTRTDTQYF. The CDR3 region has the DNA TGCAGCGTTAAGGGACGAACCCGCACAGATACGCAGTATTTT.

J is TRBJ1-2 and V is TRBV9; D not resolved. CDR1 and CDR2 from the germline V gene are SGDLS and YYNGEE. This CDR3 has 13 amino acids. Trimming took 2 bases from V and 5 from J, leaving 10 bases between them. The CDR3 here is CASSVGGPYGYTF. In DNA form, the CDR3 reads TGTGCCAGCAGCGTTGGAGGTCCTTATGGCTACACCTTC.

This clonotype appeared once. V and J are TRBV12-3 or TRBV12-4 and TRBJ1-1; 7 positions match TRBD1. The V gene end was trimmed by 6 bases and the J gene end by 11 bases; junction bases not matched to a gene: 6. CDR3 length: 11 amino acids. This chain's CDR3 is CASSYDRVAFF. The CDR3 DNA sequence: TGTGCCAGCAGCTACGACAGGGTCGCTTTCTTT.

This chain connects TRBV11-2 to TRBJ2-7; D unclear. The ends were cut back, 0 bases at V and 3 bases at J, with 6 bases in the middle. CDR1 is SGHAT, CDR2 FQNNGV, per germline. The CDR3 has 13 amino acids. CDR3 bases: TGTGCCAGCAGCTTAGATCCAGACTACGAGCAGTACTTC. Protein sequence: CASSLDPDYEQYF.

The chain couples TRBV6-1 to TRBJ1-5, with TRBD1 as a possible D gene (5 bases). Trimming took 1 base from V and 5 from J, leaving 21 bases between them. The germline V gene has CDR1 MNHNS and CDR2 SASEGT. The CDR3 extends over 18 amino acids. DNA of the CDR3: TGTGCCAGCAGTGAAGGCGAACGAACAGGCGGGTTCGATCAGCCCCAGCATTTT. Residues: CASSEGERTGGFDQPQHF.

The V and J genes are TRBV5-6 and TRBJ2-7; the D gene is possibly TRBD1 (6 bases). The germline CDR1 and CDR2 sequences are SGHDT and YYEEEE. This CDR3 spans 15 amino acids. V was clipped by 4 bases and J by 3 bases, with 17 bases between them. CDR3 sequence: CASSPRLGQNYEQYF. In DNA form, the CDR3 reads TGTGCCAGCAGCCCTAGGCTAGGACAGAACTACGAGCAGTACTTC.

The genes are TRBV6-6 and TRBJ2-7; TRBD2 is a possible D gene (7 bases). This CDR3 comprises 15 residues. V was cut by 2 bases and J by 6 bases, with 17 bases left in between. Germline CDR1 and CDR2: MNHNY and SVGAGI (reference sequence). CDR3 nucleotide sequence: TGTGCCAGCAGTTACCCAGGAGGGGGGGCCTCCGAGCAGTACTTC. Protein sequence: CASSYPGGGASEQYF.

The genes are TRBV20-1 and TRBJ1-1, with TRBD1 identical over 10 bases. This CDR3 has 15 residues. The germline V gene encodes CDR1 DFQATT and CDR2 SNEGSKA (reference sequence). The V segment lost 5 bases and the J segment 5 bases; nucleotides outside the gene matches: 11. The chain's CDR3 is CSALRHGTGDTEAFF. DNA of the CDR3: TGCAGTGCTTTAAGGCACGGGACAGGGGATACTGAAGCTTTCTTT.

A single count supports this clonotype. The chain has TRBV3-1 and TRBJ1-1; D not resolved. With 0 bases removed from V and 3 bases from J, the gap between germline ends came to 8 bases. Germline-derived CDR1 and CDR2 are LGHDT and YNNKEL (reference sequence). The CDR3 has 14 amino acids. The CDR3: CASSQDRGYTEAFF. In DNA form, the CDR3 reads TGTGCCAGCAGCCAAGATCGTGGGTACACTGAAGCTTTCTTT.

This clonotype turned up a few times. The CDR3 DNA sequence: TGTGCCAGCAGTTTAGATAGCAATCAGCCCCAGCATTTT. Translation gives CASSLDSNQPQHF. This chain joins TRBV6-6 and TRBJ1-5, with D uncertain. Germline CDR1 is MNHNY and CDR2 is SVGAGI (reference sequence). The CDR3 length is 13 residues. The ends were cut back, 4 bases at V and 0 bases at J, with 4 bases in the middle.

This clonotype is a singleton in its sample. The V call is TRBV6-5, the J call TRBJ1-6; 7 bases fit TRBD1. CDR3 size: 13 residues. The J segment lost 10 bases and the V segment lost 6 bases, leaving 6 bases of the junction unmatched. CDR1 MNHEY and CDR2 SVGAGI come from the germline V gene. In nucleotides, the CDR3 is TGTGCCAGCAGGGACAGGACGGACTCACCCCTCCACTTT. Amino acids: CASRDRTDSPLHF.

The V and J genes are TRBV3-1 and TRBJ1-4, with TRBD1 identical over 7 bases. CDR3 length: 14 amino acids. Germline V gives CDR1 LGHDT, CDR2 YNNKEL (reference sequence). V lost 7 bases to trimming and J lost 6 bases; unmatched junction nucleotides: 8. CDR3 nucleotide sequence: TGTGCCAGCACCAGGAGCAGGGGGGATGAAAAACTGTTTTTT. Translated: CASTRSRGDEKLFF.

The V gene is TRBV29-1, the J gene TRBJ2-3; a possible D gene is TRBD2 (6 bases). Germline values: CDR1 SQVTM, CDR2 ANQGSEA. CDR3 length equals 15 residues. Trimming pared 8 bases from V and 3 bases from J, leaving 21 bases between. CDR3 region: CSTSGLAGTTDTQYF. The DNA for the CDR3 is TGCAGCACCAGCGGGCTAGCAGGAACGACAGATACGCAGTATTTT.